The rows below give T cell receptor beta chains drawn from one sample of a study of T cells in tuberculosis. Generated by immunoSEQ multiplex PCR, the TCRdb table keeps only in-frame clones and is missing some. In the table there are 30,000 to 45,000 clones, 90% to 95% of which are singletons. Sequenced input: PBMCs. The receptor set was obtained from a donor under 30 with latent tuberculosis or without tuberculosis infection. Some clones in this sample may be carry-over from other donors' samples. The CDR3 runs from the conserved cysteine through the conserved F or W. D genes are given only for firm matches. Some rows have no size entry. The others give once, few or many, or a class for an expanded clone.

.	.	TRBV27	TRBJ1-1	CASSFYRENTEAFF	TGTGCCAGCAGTTTTTACAGGGAAAACACTGAAGCTTTCTTT
.	.	TRBV11-2	TRBJ1-2	CASSPDLIRGNYGYTF	TGTGCCAGCAGCCCGGACCTTATCCGCGGGAACTATGGCTACACCTTC
.	.	TRBV30	TRBJ2-1	CAWSRGAPYNEQFF	TGTGCCTGGAGTAGGGGCGCTCCTTACAATGAGCAGTTCTTC
TRBD1	.	TRBV6-1	TRBJ1-3	CASSPDRVGNTIYF	TGTGCCAGCAGTCCGGACAGGGTTGGAAACACCATATATTTT
.	.	TRBV11-2	TRBJ1-1	CASSLTQGSTEAFF	TGTGCCAGCAGCTTGACACAGGGATCCACTGAAGCTTTCTTT
.	.	TRBV25-1	TRBJ2-7	CASSRREGDYEQYF	TGTGCCAGCAGCCGCCGTGAGGGGGACTACGAGCAGTACTTC
.	.	TRBV2	TRBJ1-1	CASSEDRATEAFF	TGTGCCAGCAGTGAAGACAGGGCCACTGAAGCTTTCTTT
TRBD1	.	TRBV11-2	TRBJ2-7	CASSLTIGTVGYEQYF	TGTGCCAGCAGCTTAACAATCGGGACAGTCGGATACGAGCAGTACTTC
.	.	TRBV12-5	TRBJ1-1	CASGLDSPEAFF	TGTGCTAGTGGTTTAGACAGCCCTGAAGCTTTCTTT
TRBD2	.	TRBV7-8	TRBJ2-7	CASSPTRDYSSEQYF	TGTGCCAGCAGCCCCACCCGGGACTACTCCAGCGAGCAGTACTTC
TRBD1	.	TRBV15	TRBJ1-6	CATREPGQGSNYNSPLHF	TGTGCCACCCGTGAGCCGGGACAGGGTTCCAATTATAATTCACCCCTCCACTTT
.	.	TRBV6-5	TRBJ1-1	CASCRDRNTEAFF	TGTGCCAGCTGTCGCGACAGGAACACTGAAGCTTTCTTT
TRBD1	.	TRBV19	TRBJ1-1	CASSKGTGTGRAEAFF	TGTGCCAGTAGTAAGGGGACAGGGACGGGTAGGGCTGAAGCTTTCTTT
TRBD1	.	TRBV5-1	TRBJ2-1	CASSPGTGYNEQFF	TGCGCCAGCAGCCCGGGGACAGGCTACAATGAGCAGTTCTTC
.	.	TRBV5-4	TRBJ2-7	CASSSPHEQYF	TGTGCCAGCAGCTCTCCCCACGAGCAGTACTTC
TRBD1	.	TRBV4-3	TRBJ1-1	CASSQDPEGAWGGNTEAFF	TGCGCCAGCAGCCAAGATCCCGAGGGGGCGTGGGGAGGGAACACTGAAGCTTTCTTT
.	.	TRBV5-1	TRBJ2-5	CASSSGHSQETQYF	TGCGCCAGCAGCTCCGGACACAGCCAAGAGACCCAGTACTTC
TRBD1	.	TRBV7-9	TRBJ1-5	CASSLAGGQGGNQPQHF	TGTGCCAGCAGCTTAGCGGGGGGACAGGGTGGAAATCAGCCCCAGCATTTT
.	.	TRBV7-8	TRBJ1-1	CASSSTRGTEAFF	TGTGCCAGCAGCTCCACACGGGGCACTGAAGCTTTCTTT
TRBD2	.	TRBV9	TRBJ2-1	CASSAGTSPQFF	TGTGCCAGCAGCGCTGGGACTAGTCCGCAGTTCTTC
.	.	TRBV4-3	TRBJ1-6	CASSQDGVSSYNSPLHF	TGCGCCAGCAGCCAAGACGGGGTTTCGTCCTATAATTCACCCCTCCACTTT
.	.	TRBV5-5	TRBJ2-7	CASSRGTALNEQYF	TGTGCCAGCAGCAGGGGGACGGCTTTGAACGAGCAGTACTTC
.	.	TRBV5-1	TRBJ2-7	CASSDTGTSVFEQYF	TGCGCCAGCAGCGATACCGGGACTTCAGTGTTCGAGCAGTACTTC
TRBD1	.	TRBV7-6	TRBJ1-1	CASSMGQGGDTEAFF	TGTGCCAGCAGCATGGGACAGGGGGGAGACACTGAAGCTTTCTTT
TRBD1	.	TRBV5-4	TRBJ2-5	CASSPHSGTGLETQYF	TGTGCCAGTAGCCCACACTCCGGGACAGGGCTGGAGACCCAGTACTTC
TRBD1	.	TRBV5-1	TRBJ1-5	CASSLSPDREQPQHF	TGCGCCAGCAGCCTTTCACCGGACAGGGAGCAGCCCCAGCATTTT
TRBD1	.	TRBV10-3	TRBJ2-2	CAISNRGLGELFF	TGTGCCATCAGTAACAGGGGGCTCGGGGAGCTGTTTTTT
TRBD1	.	TRBV18	TRBJ2-6	CASSPPSGQGLSKGTEIVLTF	TGTGCCAGCTCACCACCGTCGGGACAGGGGCTTTCTAAAGGGACTGAAATCGTCCTGACTTTC
.	.	TRBV7-2	TRBJ1-6	CASSLEGSRRAYNSPLHF	TGTGCCAGCAGCTTAGAAGGGAGCAGGAGGGCCTATAATTCACCCCTCCACTTT
TRBD1	.	TRBV4-1	TRBJ1-2	CASSQPRDRAYGYTF	TGCGCCAGCAGCCAACCCCGGGACAGGGCCTATGGCTACACCTTC
.	.	TRBV5-6	TRBJ1-6	CASSPGTYNSPLHF	TGTGCCAGCAGCCCAGGGACATATAATTCACCCCTCCACTTT
TRBD1	.	TRBV27	TRBJ1-2	CASSQRQGYGYTF	TGTGCCAGCAGTCAGAGACAGGGCTATGGCTACACCTTC
.	.	TRBV10-3	TRBJ1-4	CAISEQANEKLFF	TGTGCCATCAGTGAGCAGGCCAATGAAAAACTGTTTTTT
TRBD1	.	TRBV19	TRBJ1-2	CASGTGVSGYTF	TGTGCCAGTGGGACAGGGGTATCCGGCTACACCTTC
.	.	TRBV4-1	TRBJ1-6	CASSQEGRSSSYNSPLHF	TGCGCCAGCAGCCAAGAAGGGAGGTCGAGCTCCTATAATTCACCCCTCCACTTT
TRBD2	.	TRBV5-1	TRBJ2-3	CASSLPSTSGERDTQYF	TGCGCCAGCAGCTTACCGTCGACTAGCGGAGAGAGGGATACGCAGTATTTT
TRBD2	.	TRBV7-2	TRBJ2-1	CASSLASGGYNEQFF	TGTGCCAGCAGCTTGGCTAGCGGGGGTTACAATGAGCAGTTCTTC
TRBD1	.	TRBV7-2	TRBJ2-5	CASTDGQGRLETQYF	TGTGCCAGCACGGACGGACAGGGGAGGCTGGAGACCCAGTACTTC
TRBD2	.	TRBV4-1	TRBJ2-7	CASSQGTSGGTTYEQYF	TGCGCCAGCAGCCAAGGGACTAGCGGGGGAACCACCTACGAGCAGTACTTC
TRBD1	.	TRBV6-6	TRBJ1-1	CASTRGQVYTEAFF	TGTGCCAGCACGAGGGGACAGGTGTACACTGAAGCTTTCTTT
.	.	TRBV5-1	TRBJ1-4	CASRQTAVTNEKLFF	TGCGCCAGCAGACAGACAGCCGTAACTAATGAAAAACTGTTTTTT
TRBD1	once	TRBV18	TRBJ1-4	CASSFTGQVDEKLFF	TGTGCCAGCTCATTCACGGGACAGGTCGATGAAAAACTGTTTTTT
TRBD1	.	TRBV10-3	TRBJ2-3	CAISERDRGTDTQYF	TGTGCCATCAGTGAGCGGGACAGGGGCACAGATACGCAGTATTTT
TRBD1	.	TRBV6-5	TRBJ2-1	CASTRGQSSYNEQFF	TGTGCCAGCACAAGGGGGCAGAGCTCCTACAATGAGCAGTTCTTC